These T cell receptor beta chains were read from a single sample in a study of T-cell memory formation after mild COVID-19. TCRdb reprocessed the 5' RACE reads with MiXCR, giving one entry per CDR3 protein. The top ten hold 9% to 15% of the sample, which has 470,000 or so distinct CDR3 sequences, 15% to 20% seen once. The specimen sequenced was PBMCs or a T cell subset sorted from them (not recorded which). These receptors came from an adult woman who had mild COVID-19 (a few samples of this study predate the infection). Cell type and time point are not known. The CDR3 runs from the conserved cysteine through the conserved F or W. Fields, in order: V gene, D gene, clone size, J gene, CDR3 protein, CDR3 DNA. D genes are given only for firm matches. Rows may omit the clone size; those that give it use once, few, many or a size class.

V gene: TRBV5-1
D gene: -
clone size: many
J gene: TRBJ2-5
CDR3 protein: CASSYSIQETQYF
CDR3 DNA: TGCGCCAGCAGCTACTCGATCCAAGAGACCCAGTACTTC

V gene: TRBV7-8
D gene: -
clone size: -
J gene: TRBJ1-2
CDR3 protein: CASSLSSTANYGYTF
CDR3 DNA: TGTGCCAGCAGCTTATCGTCGACAGCAAACTATGGCTACACCTTC

V gene: TRBV12-3/TRBV12-4
D gene: TRBD1
clone size: -
J gene: TRBJ1-2
CDR3 protein: CASSSGQHNYGYTF
CDR3 DNA: TGTGCCAGCAGTTCGGGACAGCACAACTATGGCTACACCTTC

V gene: TRBV11-2
D gene: TRBD2
clone size: many
J gene: TRBJ2-5
CDR3 protein: CASSLGGAETQYF
CDR3 DNA: TGCGCCAGCAGCTTGGGAGGGGCTGAGACCCAGTACTTC

V gene: TRBV7-9
D gene: TRBD1
clone size: few
J gene: TRBJ1-2
CDR3 protein: CASSLARTGDNYGYTF
CDR3 DNA: TGTGCCAGCAGCTTAGCACGGACAGGGGATAACTATGGCTACACCTTC

V gene: TRBV15
D gene: -
clone size: -
J gene: TRBJ1-5
CDR3 protein: CATSREDWPQHF
CDR3 DNA: TGTGCCACCAGCAGAGAAGATTGGCCCCAGCATTTT

V gene: TRBV24-1
D gene: -
clone size: -
J gene: TRBJ2-3
CDR3 protein: CATSGGSSTDTQYF
CDR3 DNA: TGTGCCACCAGTGGAGGTTCTAGCACAGATACGCAGTATTTT

V gene: TRBV14
D gene: -
clone size: few
J gene: TRBJ2-3
CDR3 protein: CASSQLTQLRTDTQYF
CDR3 DNA: TGTGCCAGCAGCCAACTAACTCAGCTACGCACAGATACGCAGTATTTT

V gene: TRBV5-1
D gene: TRBD1
clone size: -
J gene: TRBJ2-5
CDR3 protein: CASSLGQGHQETQYF
CDR3 DNA: TGCGCCAGCAGCTTGGGACAGGGGCACCAAGAGACCCAGTACTTC

V gene: TRBV18
D gene: TRBD2
clone size: many
J gene: TRBJ2-5
CDR3 protein: CASSPNQGLAETQYF
CDR3 DNA: TGTGCCAGCTCACCCAACCAAGGACTAGCGGAGACCCAGTACTTC

V gene: TRBV7-9
D gene: TRBD1
clone size: few
J gene: TRBJ1-1
CDR3 protein: CASSWTGGLTEAFF
CDR3 DNA: TGTGCCAGCAGCTGGACAGGGGGGCTTACTGAAGCTTTCTTT

V gene: TRBV19
D gene: -
clone size: -
J gene: TRBJ2-1
CDR3 protein: CASSIDGWGTEPDEQFF
CDR3 DNA: TGTGCCAGTAGTATAGATGGTTGGGGGACCGAGCCGGATGAGCAGTTCTTC

V gene: TRBV12-3/TRBV12-4
D gene: TRBD1
clone size: -
J gene: TRBJ1-5
CDR3 protein: CASSRTGDYSNQPQHF
CDR3 DNA: TGTGCCAGCAGTCGGACAGGGGATTATAGCAATCAGCCCCAGCATTTT

V gene: TRBV29-1
D gene: TRBD2
clone size: few
J gene: TRBJ2-3
CDR3 protein: CSARPGRARDTQYF
CDR3 DNA: TGCAGCGCCCGGCCCGGGAGGGCCAGAGATACGCAGTATTTT

V gene: TRBV29-1
D gene: -
clone size: few
J gene: TRBJ1-1
CDR3 protein: CSASRGAEAFF
CDR3 DNA: TGCAGCGCTTCCAGAGGAGCTGAAGCTTTCTTT

V gene: TRBV6-2/TRBV6-3
D gene: -
clone size: -
J gene: TRBJ2-1
CDR3 protein: CASSYSGDRWRFF
CDR3 DNA: TGTGCCAGCAGTTACTCGGGCGACAGGTGGAGGTTCTTC